Below, 27 T cell receptor beta chains from the same sample are listed, as sequenced in a study of blood T cells in healthy people across ages. Through a sample-barcoded 5' primer and a J-beta primer mix, a second PCR was run for roughly 7 to 12 cycles. TCRdb passed the 5' RACE reads through MiXCR, listing each CDR3 protein once. The data contain around 2 million distinct CDR3 sequences, more than 35% of them singletons. Material: blood. Receptors were obtained from a human donor in good health.

This clonotype was seen only once. CDR3 region: CSAMGGVDLPQHF. DNA for the CDR3: TGCAGTGCTATGGGGGGGGTGGATTTGCCCCAGCATTTT. The chain combines TRBV20-1 with TRBJ1-5; D perhaps matches TRBD1 (5 bases). The ends were cut back, 4 bases at V and 9 bases at J, with 16 bases in the middle. Looked up from germline, CDR1 is DFQATT and CDR2 is SNEGSKA (reference sequence). This CDR3 is built from 13 residues.

V gene TRBV7-2 combines with J gene TRBJ2-4, with 7 positions matching TRBD2. CDR1 is SGHTA and CDR2 is FQGNSA in the germline V gene. J was trimmed by 13 bases and V by 1 base; bases with no gene match: 13. This CDR3 region has 15 residues. The DNA for the CDR3 is TGTGCCAGCAGCTTAGTAAGCAGAACCGCGGGAGAGCAGTACTTC. Protein sequence: CASSLVSRTAGEQYF.

A few counts support this clonotype. J is TRBJ1-2 and V is TRBV20-1; 8 bases map to TRBD1. The CDR3 covers 16 residues. Germline assignment: CDR1 DFQATT and CDR2 SNEGSKA (reference sequence). The ends lost 1 base at V and 3 bases at J; junction bases unmatched: 10. Written as DNA, the CDR3 is TGCAGTGCTAGAGGGCCAGGACAGGGTGACCACTATGGCTACACCTTC. This gives the protein CSARGPGQGDHYGYTF.

The V and J genes are TRBV10-3 and TRBJ2-4; maybe TRBD2 (6 bases). The CDR3 totals 17 residues. Trimming removed 0 bases from V and 0 bases from J, with 12 bases in between. Germline CDR1 is ENHRY and CDR2 is SYGVKD. CDR3 nucleotide sequence: TGTGCCATCAGTGAGTCATTTTCGGAGGGAGCCAAAAACATTCAGTACTTC. It specifies CAISESFSEGAKNIQYF.

The chain combines TRBV2 with TRBJ1-4; D call uncertain. The length of the CDR3 is 15 residues. Per the germline V gene, CDR1 is SNHLY and CDR2 is FYNNEI. V was cut by 1 base and J by 8 bases, with 14 bases left in between. The CDR3 protein is CASSEDDSLLEKLFF. The CDR3, as DNA: TGTGCCAGCAGTGAAGATGACTCTCTCTTGGAAAAACTGTTTTTT.

This clonotype was seen a few times. The chain is built from TRBV4-1 and TRBJ2-7; D is possibly TRBD1 or TRBD2 (5 bases each). Trimming stripped 0 bases from V and 4 bases from J, with 13 bases between. Germline assignment: CDR1 MGHRA and CDR2 YSYEKL. The CDR3 contains 15 residues. CDR3 DNA sequence: TGCGCCAGCAGCCAAGATAGTAGGGGACGATACGAGCAGTACTTC. This codes for CASSQDSRGRYEQYF.

The chain couples TRBV12-3 or TRBV12-4 to TRBJ2-4, with D perhaps matching TRBD1 (6 bases). The CDR3 extends over 12 amino acids. Trimming took 6 bases from V and 9 from J, leaving 12 bases between them. Written as DNA, the CDR3 is TGTGCCAGCAGAAAGGACAGCGGCATTCAGTACTTC. This sequence encodes CASRKDSGIQYF.

The table lists this clonotype with a few counts. V gene TRBV6-6 combines with J gene TRBJ2-4, with TRBD1 matching over 7 bases. The DNA end is a closer match to TRBJ2-7, so the J assignment may be wrong. Per the germline V gene, CDR1 is MNHNY and CDR2 is SVGAGI (reference sequence). CDR3 size: 15 residues. This chain's CDR3 is CASSSRDRSGTEQYF. In nucleotides, the CDR3 is TGTGCCAGCAGTTCACGGGACAGAAGTGGTACCGAGCAGTACTTC.

V gene TRBV7-2 combines with J gene TRBJ2-3; 7 bases map to TRBD2. The trim removed 3 bases at V and 4 bases at J, leaving 4 bases unmatched. The CDR3 has 14 amino acids. Germline CDR1 is SGHTA and CDR2 is FQGNSA. DNA for the CDR3: TGTGCCAGCAGCTTTTTCCGGGGGGCAGATACGCAGTATTTT. It codes for CASSFFRGADTQYF.

The V and J genes are TRBV20-1 and TRBJ2-3, with unresolved D. This CDR3 contains 16 residues. The germline gives CDR1 DFQATT, CDR2 SNEGSKA (reference sequence). Trimming removed 6 bases at V and 0 bases at J, with 19 bases between. The CDR3 DNA is TGCAGTGCCCCGCCCCTAGGCGGTGGGAGCACAGATACGCAGTATTTT. This encodes CSAPPLGGGSTDTQYF.

This clonotype was found a few times. The chain couples TRBV5-1 to TRBJ2-5; 9 bases map to TRBD2. Trimming at V came to 4 bases and at J to 4 bases, leaving 8 bases not matched to a gene. Looked up from germline, CDR1 is SGHRS and CDR2 is YFSETQ. There are 15 residues in the CDR3. The CDR3 loop is CASSASSGGRETQYF. The CDR3 DNA reads as TGCGCCAGCAGCGCCTCAAGCGGGGGGCGAGAGACCCAGTACTTC.

The rearrangement joins TRBV7-2 to TRBJ2-3; a weak D match, TRBD1 (6 bases). The V and J ends lost 1 base and 13 bases respectively, with 18 bases between them. This CDR3 has 14 residues. CDR1 is SGHTA, CDR2 FQGNSA, per germline. The CDR3 region is CASSLDRTVGLEYF. For the CDR3, the DNA is TGTGCCAGCAGCTTAGATAGGACAGTCGGATTGGAGTATTTT.

V and J are TRBV28 and TRBJ1-2; D is uncertain. CDR3 length equals 13 residues. Germline lookup yields CDR1 MDHEN and CDR2 SYDVKM. The ends were cut back, 3 bases at V and 1 base at J, with 6 bases in the middle. The CDR3 protein is CASSFGFNYGYTF. CDR3 nucleotide sequence: TGTGCCAGCAGTTTTGGATTTAACTATGGCTACACCTTC.

J is TRBJ1-1 and V is TRBV7-3, with D possibly being TRBD1 (5 bases). The germline gives CDR1 SGHTA, CDR2 FQGTGA. The CDR3 is 15 residues long. V lost 5 bases and J 6 bases, leaving 19 bases between the germline ends. CDR3 nucleotides: TGTGCCAGCAGCCAAAGTGTGGGGCTTCACTCTGAAGCTTTCTTT. As protein: CASSQSVGLHSEAFF.

This clonotype was seen more than once but under ten times. The genes are TRBV6-5 and TRBJ1-2, with 7 bases that match TRBD1. This CDR3 spans 17 amino acids. Germline-derived CDR1 and CDR2 are MNHEY and SVGAGI. J gave up 7 bases and V 3 bases, and 17 bases lay outside the gene matches. CDR3 in DNA: TGTGCCAGCAGTTATGACAGGGTAGGCCTAGCCCTCTCTGGCTACACCTTC. Its protein product is CASSYDRVGLALSGYTF.

This clonotype came up a few times. The gene calls are TRBV12-5 and TRBJ2-1; possibly TRBD2 for D (6 bases). Germline V lookup: CDR1 LGHNT, CDR2 FRNRAP. The CDR3 is 17 amino acids. The V and J ends lost 3 bases and 2 bases respectively, with 17 bases between them. Here the CDR3 reads CASGFSQSGRAYNEQFF. Written as DNA, the CDR3 is TGTGCTAGTGGTTTCTCCCAAAGCGGGCGCGCCTACAATGAGCAGTTCTTC.

V usage is TRBV29-1 and J usage is TRBJ1-2, with TRBD1 matching over 7 bases. The V gene's germline CDR1 is SQVTM and CDR2 ANQGSEA. The CDR3 length is 12 residues. Trimming cost V 7 bases and J 6 bases; bases outside gene matches: 8. Written as DNA, the CDR3 is TGCAGCGCTTTTGCAGGGACAGATGGCTACACCTTC. It codes for CSAFAGTDGYTF.

The chain employs TRBV7-2 and TRBJ2-7; D might be TRBD2 (7 bases). The germline gives CDR1 SGHTA, CDR2 FQGNSA. This CDR3 spans 16 amino acids. Trimming shortened V by 1 base and J by 2 bases, and 15 bases separated the two germline ends. The CDR3 reads CASSLGIGGGAYEQYF. The CDR3 nucleotides read TGTGCCAGCAGCTTAGGGATAGGCGGGGGCGCCTACGAGCAGTACTTC.

This rearrangement joins TRBV4-2 to TRBJ1-1; 7 nucleotides align to TRBD1. Germline CDR1 is LGHNA and CDR2 is YNFKEQ. CDR3 length: 16 residues. After removal of 1 base from V and 5 bases from J, the junction contained 10 bases not matched to a gene. The CDR3 region is CASSQVPNRGGTEAFF. As DNA, the CDR3 is TGTGCCAGCAGCCAAGTCCCAAACAGGGGAGGGACTGAAGCTTTCTTT.

The J gene is TRBJ2-5, the V gene TRBV7-9; no definite D call. V was shortened by 3 bases and J by 1 base, with 12 bases between the two germline ends. CDR1 is SEHNR, CDR2 FQNEAQ, per germline (reference sequence). CDR3 length: 15 amino acids. The CDR3 DNA reads TGTGCCAGCAGCTTCGATCTGCACCTCCAAGAGACCCAGTACTTC. Its translation: CASSFDLHLQETQYF.

A word on this clonotype: A junction end diverges from the germline sequence, so it may reflect a read error. The gene calls are TRBV7-8 and TRBJ2-1; 7 bases are shared with TRBD2. CDR1 SGHVS and CDR2 FQNEAQ come from the germline V gene. The CDR3 covers 16 residues. DNA of the CDR3: TGTGCCAGCAACCGGAAACGGGAGGTCTCCTGCAATGAGCAGTTCTTC. As protein: CASNRKREVSCNEQFF.

The J gene is TRBJ1-1, the V gene TRBV20-1; 9 bases line up with TRBD1. With V trimmed by 4 bases and J by 2 bases, 8 bases remained unmatched. CDR3 length: 15 residues. CDR1 DFQATT and CDR2 SNEGSKA come from the germline V gene (reference sequence). The CDR3 loop is CSATYGQGSNTEAFF. Written as DNA, the CDR3 is TGCAGTGCTACTTACGGACAGGGGTCTAACACTGAAGCTTTCTTT.

This clonotype was seen just once. V usage is TRBV11-1 and J usage is TRBJ2-1, with 11 bases fitting TRBD2. The germline V gene encodes CDR1 SGHAT and CDR2 FQDESV (reference sequence). With V trimmed by 4 bases and J by 4 bases, 9 bases remained unmatched. This CDR3 has 17 amino acids. The CDR3 region is CASSYSISSGGYNEQFF. The CDR3 DNA follows: TGTGCCAGCAGCTACTCGATTTCTAGCGGGGGGTACAATGAGCAGTTCTTC.

With respect to this clonotype: The junction departs from germline at one end; a sequencing error may be responsible. The CDR3 sequence: CATAEGRQGFSELFF. The CDR3 nucleotides are TGTGCCACCGCAGAGGGGAGACAGGGATTCAGTGAGCTGTTCTTC. The V gene is TRBV24-1, the J gene TRBJ2-1; the match to TRBD1 covers 7 bases. There are 15 residues in the CDR3. In germline, CDR1 is KGHDR, CDR2 SFDVKD.

There are a few counts of this clonotype. The chain links TRBV7-3 to TRBJ2-3; D is unresolved. Per germline, CDR1 SGHTA and CDR2 FQGTGA. The CDR3 spans 13 residues. Trimming removed 5 bases from V and 1 base from J, with 7 bases in between. The DNA of the CDR3 is TGTGCCAGCAGCGCGGACCGCACAGATACGCAGTATTTT. It codes for CASSADRTDTQYF.

This clonotype was detected ten times or more. The rearrangement joins TRBV4-2 to TRBJ2-1, with 7 positions matching TRBD2. Germline loops: CDR1 LGHNA, CDR2 YNFKEQ. The CDR3 sequence is 14 residues long. Trimming at V came to 6 bases and at J to 2 bases, leaving 4 bases not matched to a gene. This CDR3 reads CASSWGGAYNEQFF. As DNA, the CDR3 is TGTGCCAGCAGTTGGGGAGGGGCCTACAATGAGCAGTTCTTC.

This clonotype turned up a few times. The gene calls are TRBV28 and TRBJ2-1; possible D gene TRBD2, 6 bases. This CDR3 contains 15 residues. From germline, CDR1 is MDHEN and CDR2 SYDVKM. The V end was cut by 2 bases, the J end by 3 bases, with 11 bases between. The CDR3 reads CASSLLEGNYNEQFF. DNA of the CDR3: TGTGCCAGCAGTTTACTGGAGGGGAACTACAATGAGCAGTTCTTC.